This T cell receptor beta chain originates from a study of beta chain features in type 1 diabetes. Study findings and constraints: Patients showed naive, central memory and Treg TCRB repertoires that appeared more similar than those of healthy donors.

This clone was detected only a few times. What it binds is unknown. The authors reverse transcribed all of the isolated RNA, so sequencing captured expressed TCRB transcripts. About 3.7 million reads on average were seen across naive, central memory and regulatory T cell samples. Clones were read by immunoSEQ multiplex PCR, and TCRdb kept only the in-frame ones, dropping some. The table lists about 130,000 clones, approximately 9.2% of them singletons. Trimming pared 2 bases from V and 1 base from J, leaving 26 bases between. This CDR3 spans 20 amino acids. Per germline, CDR1 MGHRA and CDR2 YSYEKL. This receptor was obtained from a man between 18 and 35 years old in good health. Sequenced material: central memory CD4+ T cells from blood. The chain is built from TRBV4-1 and TRBJ2-5, with D maybe TRBD1 (5 bases). The CDR3, as DNA: TGCGCCAGCAGCCAACGAACAGGAGCTGAATCCAACTACCCCCAAGAGACCCAGTACTTC. This encodes CASSQRTGAESNYPQETQYF.